One sample yielded the 32 T cell receptor beta chains listed below, sequenced in a study of cytomegalovirus exposure and HLA in healthy donors (dated by TCRdb to 2017 to 2019). Library method: the immunoSEQ multiplex PCR assay. A mixture of 60 forward primers for TCR Vbeta segments and 13 reverse primers for TCR Jbeta segments was used in the multiplex PCR. Drawn from immuneACCESS, this table holds only the in-frame rearrangements with V and J called that TCRdb kept. Clones are partly lost; checked studies trace under half to an unresolved V gene and leave the rest unexplained. Present in this sample are about 160,000 clones, more than 80% of which were seen just once. The ten top clones hold about 13% of the sample. Sequencing was done on a sample of PBMCs. Receptors originate from a woman aged 50 to 65 in good health and CMV-seronegative.

The chain carries TRBV7-9 and TRBJ1-1; TRBD1 is a possible D gene (5 bases). Trimming cost V 5 bases and J 5 bases, with 9 bases left between them. The length of the CDR3 is 12 residues. Germline loops: CDR1 SEHNR, CDR2 FQNEAQ (reference sequence). The CDR3 DNA follows: TGTGCCAGCAGCCCAGGGCTGACTGAAGCTTTCTTT. Translated, it gives CASSPGLTEAFF.

CDR3 sequence: CASSSGRGGGEQFF. CDR3 DNA: TGTGCCAGCAGTTCGGGCCGGGGGGGCGGTGAGCAGTTCTTC. The rearrangement uses TRBV6-4 and TRBJ2-1; 8 bases are shared with TRBD2. After removal of 5 bases from V and 9 bases from J, the junction contained 9 bases not matched to a gene. CDR1 and CDR2 (germline): MRHNA, SNTAGT. CDR3 length equals 14 residues.

This chain connects TRBV30 to TRBJ1-5; 8 bases are shared with TRBD1. V shed 6 bases and J 3 bases; nucleotides not matched to a gene: 10. The CDR3 covers 15 residues. Germline-derived CDR1 and CDR2 are GTSNPN and SVGIG (reference sequence). The CDR3 nucleotides are TGTGCCTGCCGGACAGGGTCCGGTGACAATCAGCCCCAGCATTTT. It translates to CACRTGSGDNQPQHF.

The V and J genes are TRBV25-1 and TRBJ2-1, with D perhaps matching TRBD1 (6 bases). V lost 6 bases to trimming and J lost 9 bases, with 12 bases between them. Germline V CDR1 and CDR2: MGHDK, SYGVNS. The CDR3 sequence is 12 residues long. This chain's CDR3 is CASRWSQGEQFF. CDR3 nucleotide sequence: TGTGCCAGCAGGTGGTCACAGGGTGAGCAGTTCTTC.

The chain is built from TRBV7-2 and TRBJ1-3; 7 bases map to TRBD1. CDR1 and CDR2 from the germline V gene are SGHTA and FQGNSA. CDR3 size: 15 residues. V lost 5 bases to trimming and J lost 0 bases; unmatched junction nucleotides: 4. The CDR3 nucleotides are TGTGCCAGCAGCCCGGGACAGCACTCTGGAAACACCATATATTTT. Translated: CASSPGQHSGNTIYF.

This rearrangement joins TRBV6-5 to TRBJ2-7, with no clear D. V was trimmed by 5 bases and J by 3 bases, leaving 5 bases between them. Germline V lookup: CDR1 MNHEY, CDR2 SVGAGI. This CDR3 region has 11 residues. The CDR3 DNA is TGTGCCAGCAGTGCTAACTACGAGCAGTACTTC. As protein: CASSANYEQYF.

The chain links TRBV5-5 to TRBJ1-6; D gene unclear. The CDR3 is 14 amino acids. Germline CDR1 is SGHKS and CDR2 is YYEKEE (reference sequence). Trimming took 2 bases from V and 5 from J, leaving 8 bases between them. The CDR3 DNA reads as TGTGCCAGCAGCTTAGGACTGAATAATTCACCCCTCCACTTT. Translated, it gives CASSLGLNNSPLHF.

V gene TRBV11-3 combines with J gene TRBJ1-1; D is perhaps TRBD1 (6 bases). V lost 5 bases and J 1 base, leaving 23 bases between the germline ends. The germline CDR1 and CDR2 sequences are SGHNT and YENEEA. This CDR3 spans 18 amino acids. The CDR3: CASSLPLDLARGNTEAFF. As DNA, the CDR3 is TGTGCCAGCAGCCTACCCTTGGACTTAGCCAGGGGGAACACTGAAGCTTTCTTT.

The chain has TRBV6-1 and TRBJ1-4; 7 bases match TRBD1. The ends lost 7 bases at V and 6 bases at J; junction bases unmatched: 8. In germline, CDR1 is MNHNS, CDR2 SASEGT. The CDR3 loop spans 14 amino acids. The chain's CDR3 is CASNRQGGDEKLFF. The DNA for the CDR3 is TGTGCCAGCAATAGACAGGGTGGTGATGAAAAACTGTTTTTT.

The chain couples TRBV27 to TRBJ2-7; the D gene is possibly TRBD2 (6 bases). The germline V gene has CDR1 MNHEY and CDR2 SMNVEV (reference sequence). Between the trimmed V and J ends, which lost 0 bases and 3 bases, there was a span of 9 bases. The CDR3 has 14 amino acids. CDR3 sequence (DNA): TGTGCCAGCAGTTTATCGATGGGGGGCTACGAGCAGTACTTC. It specifies CASSLSMGGYEQYF.

This clone was observed a single time. The chain couples TRBV18 to TRBJ2-1; D gene ambiguous. CDR3 length: 16 amino acids. CDR1 is KGHSH and CDR2 is LQKENI in the germline V gene. Trimming shortened V by 0 bases and J by 2 bases, and 11 bases separated the two germline ends. The CDR3 is CASSPPSSLTYNEQFF. As DNA, the CDR3 is TGTGCCAGCTCACCACCGAGCTCGCTAACCTACAATGAGCAGTTCTTC. The entire variable domain, with the rest obtained from reference TRBV18 and TRBJ2-1, is as follows: NAGVMQNPRHLVRRRGQEARLRCSPMKGHSHVYWYRQLPEEGLKFMVYLQKENIIDESGMPKERFSAEFPKEGPSILRIQQVVRGDSAAYFCASSPPSSLTYNEQFFGPGTRLTVL.

This chain links TRBV7-2 with TRBJ1-5; D ambiguous. Germline lookup yields CDR1 SGHTA and CDR2 FQGNSA. V lost 5 bases, J lost 1 base, and 18 bases lay in between. CDR3 length: 17 amino acids. CDR3: CASSRLPGILSNQPQHF. The CDR3 nucleotides read TGTGCCAGCAGCCGCCTTCCAGGAATTTTAAGCAATCAGCCCCAGCATTTT.

The chain couples TRBV7-3 to TRBJ2-1; 15 bases agree with TRBD2. After removal of 4 bases from V and 0 bases from J, the junction contained 4 bases not matched to a gene. This CDR3 region has 18 residues. CDR1 is SGHTA and CDR2 is FQGTGA in the germline V gene. The CDR3 protein is CASSSGLAGGHSYNEQFF. In DNA, the CDR3 is TGTGCCAGCAGCTCGGGACTAGCGGGGGGACACTCCTACAATGAGCAGTTCTTC.

The V and J genes are TRBV13 and TRBJ2-4; 10 bases are shared with TRBD2. CDR1 PRHDT and CDR2 FYEKMQ come from the germline V gene (reference sequence). With V trimmed by 5 bases and J by 10 bases, 14 bases remained unmatched. The CDR3 runs 16 residues. The CDR3 DNA is TGTGCCAGCAGCCCAACCCTGGACAGCGGGAGGGGGATTCAGTACTTC. Translation gives CASSPTLDSGRGIQYF.

Points on this clone: The same CDR3 also results from other DNA sequences found in this sample. This chain links TRBV10-3 with TRBJ2-7; weak D call: TRBD1 (6 bases). The germline V and J ends were trimmed by 8 bases and 2 bases, with 13 bases remaining between them. The CDR3 spans 13 residues. Germline V CDR1 and CDR2: ENHRY, SYGVKD. DNA of the CDR3: TGTGCCATCCTAAGGGACACGGCCTACGAGCAGTACTTC. Translated, it gives CAILRDTAYEQYF.

This sequence joins TRBV13 and TRBJ1-2; TRBD1 is a possible D gene (5 bases). The V and J ends lost 8 bases and 5 bases respectively, with 24 bases between them. The CDR3 runs to 16 residues. Germline loops: CDR1 PRHDT, CDR2 FYEKMQ (reference sequence). CDR3 in DNA: TGTGCCAGCTACAGAGTCCTGGGGGGACTGGGGTATGGCTACACCTTC. Amino acids: CASYRVLGGLGYGYTF.

This sequence joins TRBV7-9 and TRBJ2-7; tentative D call: TRBD1 (6 bases). Trimming took off 5 bases at V and 6 bases at J, with 20 bases between the two ends. The CDR3 runs 15 residues. The germline V gene encodes CDR1 SEHNR and CDR2 FQNEAQ (reference sequence). In nucleotides, the CDR3 is TGTGCCAGCAGCCCTAGATCGGGTCACAGGGCCGAGCAGTACTTC. Translating gives CASSPRSGHRAEQYF.

The chain joins TRBV5-6 to TRBJ1-2, with 10 bases fitting TRBD1. The V segment lost 3 bases and the J segment 1 base; nucleotides outside the gene matches: 6. The germline V gene has CDR1 SGHDT and CDR2 YYEEEE. CDR3 length: 16 amino acids. Here the CDR3 reads CASSWGTGEFNYGYTF. CDR3 nucleotides: TGTGCCAGCAGCTGGGGGACAGGGGAGTTTAACTATGGCTACACCTTC.

V and J are TRBV5-6 and TRBJ1-2; 7 nucleotides match TRBD1. The CDR3 runs to 15 residues. Per germline, CDR1 SGHDT and CDR2 YYEEEE. The ends lost 0 bases at V and 4 bases at J; junction bases unmatched: 6. The CDR3 loop is CASSLEGTASYGYTF. The CDR3 nucleotides are TGTGCCAGCAGCTTGGAAGGGACAGCGAGCTATGGCTACACCTTC.

The chain is built from TRBV21-1 and TRBJ1-2; no check of the table's D call, TRBD1, against the DNA was made. TRBV21-1 is a pseudogene locus. This CDR3 has 17 residues. The chain's CDR3 is CASSISQDPYIDYGYTF. For the CDR3, the DNA is TGTGCCAGCAGCATTTCACAGGACCCCTACATAGACTATGGCTACACCTTC.

The chain employs TRBV28 and TRBJ1-3; D not resolved. The germline V gene encodes CDR1 MDHEN and CDR2 SYDVKM. Trimming took off 6 bases at V and 1 base at J, with 10 bases between the two ends. The CDR3 is 14 residues long. The DNA of the CDR3 is TGTGCCAGCAGCATAGCTATATCTGGAAACACCATATATTTT. It translates to CASSIAISGNTIYF.

The chain joins TRBV28 to TRBJ2-1; TRBD2 matches 8 bases. Germline lookup yields CDR1 MDHEN and CDR2 SYDVKM. V was clipped by 6 bases and J by 0 bases; unmatched bases: 16. This CDR3 is 19 amino acids long. The CDR3 sequence: CASSPPGLVGPSSYNEQFF. The DNA of the CDR3 is TGTGCCAGCAGCCCACCGGGACTAGTGGGGCCGAGCTCCTACAATGAGCAGTTCTTC.

This chain uses TRBV15 with TRBJ1-3; maybe TRBD1 (5 bases). V was pared by 1 base and J by 1 base, with 11 bases between. The germline CDR1 and CDR2 sequences are LNHNV and YYDKDF (reference sequence). The CDR3 is made up of 16 amino acids. The CDR3 region is CATSRGGRESGNTIYF. In DNA, the CDR3 is TGTGCCACCAGCAGAGGGGGGAGGGAGTCTGGAAACACCATATATTTT.

V gene TRBV6-1 combines with J gene TRBJ2-3; 12 bases are a match to TRBD1. Germline CDR1 is MNHNS and CDR2 is SASEGT. The junction had 3 bases not matched to a gene; V was cut back by 3 bases and J by 2 bases. The CDR3 covers 16 residues. The CDR3 bases are TGTGCCAGCAGTGATTGGGGACAGGGGGCCACAGATACGCAGTATTTT. Translation: CASSDWGQGATDTQYF.

This clone was counted a few times. This chain connects TRBV9 to TRBJ2-1; TRBD2 is a possible D gene (7 bases). Germline V gene sequence: CDR1 SGDLS, CDR2 YYNGEE. Trimming removed 4 bases at V and 7 bases at J, with 18 bases between. This CDR3 comprises 15 residues. The CDR3 nucleotides are TGTGCCAGCAGCCGGGAGGTGAGGGGGAAGAATGAGCAGTTCTTC. Its protein is CASSREVRGKNEQFF.

The J gene is TRBJ1-5, the V gene TRBV9; D possibly corresponds to TRBD1 (6 bases). Trimming removed 4 bases at V and 4 bases at J, with 12 bases between. The CDR3 sequence is 14 residues long. Germline V gene sequence: CDR1 SGDLS, CDR2 YYNGEE. This chain's CDR3 is CASSTGSENQPQHF. CDR3 DNA: TGTGCCAGCAGCACAGGGTCGGAGAATCAGCCCCAGCATTTT. The full variable domain, its missing parts supplied by reference TRBV9 and TRBJ1-5, is DSGVTQTPKHLITATGQRVTLRCSPRSGDLSVYWYQQSLDQGLQFLIQYYNGEERAKGNILERFSAQQFPDLHSELNLSSLELGDSALYFCASSTGSENQPQHFGDGTRLSIL.

The chain combines TRBV28 with TRBJ2-7; D is perhaps TRBD2 (5 bases). The CDR3 covers 13 residues. Germline CDR1 MDHEN, CDR2 SYDVKM. Trimming pared 7 bases from V and 1 base from J, leaving 11 bases between. DNA for the CDR3: TGTGCCAGCACCCAGCGGCTTTCCTACGAGCAGTACTTC. Residues: CASTQRLSYEQYF.

The genes are TRBV5-1 and TRBJ1-3; D gene uncertain. Germline V gives CDR1 SGHRS, CDR2 YFSETQ. The CDR3 runs to 13 residues. V lost 4 bases and J lost 4, with 9 bases in between. CDR3 loop: CASSLGPGNTIYF. The CDR3 nucleotides read TGCGCCAGCAGCCTAGGCCCCGGAAACACCATATATTTT.

The chain links TRBV4-3 to TRBJ2-6; 7 nucleotides align to TRBD2. Germline CDR1 LGHNA, CDR2 YSLEER. V was clipped by 0 bases and J by 1 base; unmatched bases: 0. The CDR3 is made up of 16 amino acids. CDR3 nucleotides: TGCGCCAGCAGCCAAGAAGCGGGGTCTGGGGCCAACGTCCTGACTTTC. This codes for CASSQEAGSGANVLTF.

This clone was recorded a few times. The chain links TRBV19 to TRBJ2-3; the match to TRBD2 covers 13 bases. CDR1 is LNHDA, CDR2 SQIVND, per germline (reference sequence). V was pared by 10 bases and J by 6 bases, with 7 bases of the junction left unmatched. This CDR3 is 14 amino acids long. The CDR3 DNA reads TGTGCCACCTCGGGACTAGCGGGGTCGGATACGCAGTATTTT. This sequence encodes CATSGLAGSDTQYF.

The V gene is TRBV7-2, the J gene TRBJ2-5, with D hard to call. Trimming stripped 1 base from V and 2 bases from J, with 5 bases between. This CDR3 region has 13 residues. Germline CDR1 reads SGHTA; CDR2 reads FQGNSA. The chain's CDR3 is CASSLVLQETQYF. The DNA for the CDR3 is TGTGCCAGCAGCTTAGTACTGCAAGAGACCCAGTACTTC.

Notes on this clone: At one boundary the junction diverges from the germline segment, which might be a read error. This chain joins TRBV5-1 and TRBJ2-7; tentatively, D is TRBD1 (5 bases). This CDR3 region has 13 residues. Germline CDR1 SGHRS, CDR2 YFSETQ. CDR3 loop: CVSSLAGNYEQYF. CDR3 sequence (DNA): TGCGTCAGCAGCTTGGCAGGGAATTACGAGCAGTACTTC.